This T cell receptor (beta chain) is from a study of blood T cell repertoires in COVID-19. Study context: COVID-19 samples from acute and convalescent phases originated in the United States, Italy and Spain. PBMCs, B-cell-depleted T cells, or T cells were the source of the cDNA or gDNA that made up the material.

In the authors' methods: Cell counts per sample came from amplifying reference gene primers. Repertoires were generated with immunoSEQ multiplex PCR, while TCRdb's copy carries only in-frame clones and drops some. The V and J calls and the clone size are those of that table, but D and trimming were determined from the DNA. The sample has around 260,000 clones, about 88% seen once. CDR3 length: 14 amino acids. The germline V gene encodes CDR1 ENHRY and CDR2 SYGVKD. Trimming removed 5 bases at V and 4 bases at J, with 14 bases between. The chain joins TRBV10-3 to TRBJ1-1, with D perhaps TRBD1 (5 bases). The sequence came from a man aged 60-69 years who had recovered from COVID-19. The material sequenced was peripheral blood. DNA for the CDR3: TGTGCCATCAGTTTGGGGCTGGGTGCCACTGAAGCTTTCTTT. Protein: CAISLGLGATEAFF.